Below, 29 T cell receptor beta chains from the same sample are listed, as sequenced in a study of early stage breast cancer tumors. Profiling relied on immunoSEQ multiplex PCR, and the TCRdb table lists in-frame clones only, not all of them. The data hold nearly 70,000 clones, with around 80% observed a single time. Sequenced sample: blood. These receptors came from a person in their 40s with breast cancer.

This chain connects TRBV5-5 to TRBJ2-5, with D possibly TRBD2 on 6 matching bases. Trimming shortened V by 2 bases and J by 5 bases, and 16 bases separated the two germline ends. The germline gives CDR1 SGHKS, CDR2 YYEKEE (reference sequence). The CDR3 runs to 15 residues. The CDR3 reads CASSFGGVREETQYF. In DNA form, the CDR3 reads TGTGCCAGCAGCTTTGGCGGGGTAAGGGAGGAGACCCAGTACTTC. Full variable domain (missing parts from reference TRBV5-5 and TRBJ2-5): DAGVTQSPTHLIKTRGQQVTLRCSPISGHKSVSWYQQVLGQGPQFIFQYYEKEERGRGNFPDRFSARQFPNYSSELNVNALLLGDSALYLCASSFGGVREETQYFGPGTRLLVL.

The V and J genes are TRBV9 and TRBJ1-3; TRBD1 agrees at 7 bases. Germline CDR1 reads SGDLS; CDR2 reads YYNGEE. V lost 5 bases and J lost 2; bases outside the gene matches: 4. The CDR3 contains 14 residues. The CDR3 bases are TGTGCCAGCAGGGGGACAGCGACTGGAAACACCATATATTTT. The encoded protein is CASRGTATGNTIYF.

The chain is built from TRBV5-1 and TRBJ1-4, with 7 bases aligning to TRBD1. Germline V CDR1 and CDR2: SGHRS, YFSETQ. V was pared by 2 bases and J by 2 bases, with 0 bases of the junction left unmatched. The CDR3 covers 14 residues. The CDR3 nucleotides are TGCGCCAGCAGCTTACAGGGGACTAATGAAAAACTGTTTTTT. Its protein is CASSLQGTNEKLFF.

This clone was picked up one time. The rearrangement joins TRBV10-1 to TRBJ1-1; D might be TRBD1 (5 bases). Germline V gene sequence: CDR1 WNHNN, CDR2 SYGVQD (reference sequence). Trimming removed 2 bases from V and 3 bases from J, with 10 bases in between. The length of the CDR3 is 14 residues. The CDR3 coding sequence is TGCGCCAGCAGTGAGGGGAGCAGGGACACTGAAGCTTTCTTT. Translating it yields CASSEGSRDTEAFF.

V and J are TRBV18 and TRBJ1-3; D uncertain. V shed 5 bases and J shed 7 bases, with 15 bases lying between them. Germline V gene data show CDR1 as KGHSH and CDR2 as LQKENI. The CDR3 has 14 residues. In nucleotides, the CDR3 is TGTGCCAGCTCAATGAGGGCAGGACGGAACACCATATATTTT. This sequence encodes CASSMRAGRNTIYF.

Here the CDR3 reads CASSFRQGWTTGELFF. CDR3 coding DNA: TGTGCCAGCAGTTTCCGGCAGGGGTGGACCACCGGGGAGCTGTTTTTT. This chain connects TRBV27 to TRBJ2-2, with D possibly TRBD1 on 6 matching bases. This CDR3 contains 16 residues. Per germline, CDR1 MNHEY and CDR2 SMNVEV (reference sequence). Trimming shortened V by 3 bases and J by 4 bases, and 15 bases separated the two germline ends.

This rearrangement joins TRBV10-3 to TRBJ2-6, with 8 positions matching TRBD1. V shed 6 bases and J 0 bases; nucleotides not matched to a gene: 7. Germline V gene lookup returns CDR1 ENHRY and CDR2 SYGVKD. This CDR3 comprises 17 residues. CDR3 loop: CAISPTGADSGANVLTF. For the CDR3, the DNA is TGTGCCATCAGCCCGACAGGGGCAGACTCTGGGGCCAACGTCCTGACTTTC.

V gene TRBV6-6 combines with J gene TRBJ2-6; D gene ambiguous. Germline V gene data show CDR1 as MNHNY and CDR2 as SVGAGI (reference sequence). The V and J ends lost 4 bases and 3 bases respectively, with 7 bases between them. The CDR3 consists of 14 residues. The chain's CDR3 is CASSSGLGANVLTF. DNA of the CDR3: TGTGCCAGCAGTTCAGGTCTTGGGGCCAACGTCCTGACTTTC.

The chain links TRBV7-9 to TRBJ2-1; 14 bases map to TRBD2. The V gene's germline CDR1 is SEHNR and CDR2 FQNEAQ (reference sequence). The CDR3 covers 17 residues. The junction had 9 bases not matched to a gene; V was cut back by 5 bases and J by 6 bases. The CDR3 loop reads CASSTAIGTSGSNEQFF. CDR3 nucleotides: TGTGCCAGCAGCACCGCGATCGGGACTAGCGGGAGCAATGAGCAGTTCTTC. Full variable domain (rest looked up from reference TRBV7-9 and TRBJ2-1): DTGVSQNPRHKITKRGQNVTFRCDPISEHNRLYWYRQTLGQGPEFLTYFQNEAQLEKSRLLSDRFSAERPKGSFSTLEIQRTEQGDSAMYLCASSTAIGTSGSNEQFFGPGTRLTVL.

The J gene is TRBJ2-7, the V gene TRBV29-1; D is undetermined. The CDR3 length is 11 residues. Germline CDR1 is SQVTM and CDR2 is ANQGSEA. The V and J ends lost 3 bases and 5 bases respectively, with 8 bases between them. The CDR3 region is CSVDTSDEQYF. The CDR3 coding sequence is TGCAGCGTTGATACGAGCGACGAGCAGTACTTC.

The genes are TRBV5-1 and TRBJ1-1; possible D gene TRBD1, 6 bases. Germline V lookup: CDR1 SGHRS, CDR2 YFSETQ. V lost 6 bases and J lost 0, with 24 bases in between. CDR3 length: 18 amino acids. This chain's CDR3 is CASNLKPADSLMNTEAFF. DNA of the CDR3: TGCGCCAGCAACCTCAAACCGGCGGACAGCTTAATGAACACTGAAGCTTTCTTT.

J is TRBJ2-1 and V is TRBV11-2; D might be TRBD2 (6 bases). The CDR3 loop spans 16 amino acids. Trimming pared 1 base from V and 3 bases from J, leaving 13 bases between. In germline, CDR1 is SGHAT, CDR2 FQNNGV. CDR3 residues: CASSLGRTDYYNEQFF. CDR3 sequence (DNA): TGTGCCAGCAGCTTAGGGCGGACGGACTACTACAATGAGCAGTTCTTC.

The V call is TRBV6-1, the J call TRBJ2-5; no firm D call. CDR3 size: 14 residues. Trimming pared 8 bases from V and 4 bases from J, leaving 17 bases between. CDR1 is MNHNS, CDR2 SASEGT, per germline. The CDR3 nucleotides read TGTGCCAGCCTCCCGTGGACCAAGGGAGAGACCCAGTACTTC. Amino acid sequence: CASLPWTKGETQYF.

This clone came up a few times. The chain combines TRBV2 with TRBJ1-1; no clear D. The V end was cut by 4 bases, the J end by 4 bases, with 16 bases between. Germline V gene sequence: CDR1 SNHLY, CDR2 FYNNEI. This CDR3 has 15 amino acids. The DNA of the CDR3 is TGTGCCAGCAGTGTAGCCCTTGTCGGGGTCACTGAAGCTTTCTTT. It encodes CASSVALVGVTEAFF. Complete variable domain (other parts from reference TRBV2 and TRBJ1-1): EPEVTQTPSHQVTQMGQEVILRCVPISNHLYFYWYRQILGQKVEFLVSFYNNEISEKSEIFDDQFSVERPDGSNFTLKIRSTKLEDSAMYFCASSVALVGVTEAFFGQGTRLTVV.

The chain couples TRBV11-2 to TRBJ2-5; D might be TRBD2 (6 bases). V was shortened by 3 bases and J by 2 bases, with 10 bases between the two germline ends. This CDR3 has 14 residues. Germline assignment: CDR1 SGHAT and CDR2 FQNNGV. CDR3 nucleotide sequence: TGTGCCAGCAGCTTCCCGGGAGCGCAAGAGACCCAGTACTTC. Encoded protein: CASSFPGAQETQYF.

This chain links TRBV30 with TRBJ2-5, with D unclear. The CDR3 has 13 amino acids. The V gene's germline CDR1 is GTSNPN and CDR2 SVGIG (reference sequence). The V and J ends lost 5 bases and 1 base respectively, with 11 bases between them. Here the CDR3 DNA reads TGTGCCTGGGGTGAGGTGCCCCAAGAGACCCAGTACTTC. Translated, it gives CAWGEVPQETQYF.

Only a few counts were recorded for this clone. The rearrangement joins TRBV7-9 to TRBJ1-2; D is ambiguous. This CDR3 contains 11 residues. Germline CDR1 reads SEHNR; CDR2 reads FQNEAQ (reference sequence). V was cut by 6 bases and J by 1 base, with 3 bases left in between. CDR3: CASRGNYGYTF. The CDR3, as DNA: TGTGCCAGCAGGGGTAACTATGGCTACACCTTC.

This chain uses TRBV5-1 with TRBJ2-7; 9 bases agree with TRBD2. Per germline, CDR1 SGHRS and CDR2 YFSETQ. Trimming removed 0 bases from V and 3 bases from J; junction bases left unmatched: 1. The CDR3 has 14 residues. The CDR3 DNA follows: TGCGCCAGCAGCTTGGCTAGCGGGATCTACGAGCAGTACTTC. Its protein is CASSLASGIYEQYF.

The chain carries TRBV7-8 and TRBJ1-3, with D unresolved. V shed 5 bases and J shed 2 bases, with 16 bases lying between them. Germline CDR1 and CDR2: SGHVS and FQNEAQ. This CDR3 contains 16 residues. The CDR3 protein is CASSRLGPGTGNTIYF. CDR3 nucleotide sequence: TGTGCCAGCAGCCGTTTAGGTCCTGGGACTGGAAACACCATATATTTT.

Remarks on this clone: A read error may account for a junction end that differs from germline. Other DNA variants within this sample encode the same CDR3. The chain links TRBV30 to TRBJ2-3; 10 nucleotides match TRBD2. There are 13 residues in the CDR3. Germline-derived CDR1 and CDR2 are GTSNPN and SVGIG (reference sequence). CDR3 nucleotides: TGTGCCTGGACTAGCGGGAGCACCGATACGCAGTATTTT. This gives the protein CAWTSGSTDTQYF.

V and J are TRBV10-3 and TRBJ2-7, with D perhaps matching TRBD1 (7 bases). Trimming pared 2 bases from V and 4 bases from J, leaving 9 bases between. The CDR3 runs to 13 residues. Per germline, CDR1 ENHRY and CDR2 SYGVKD. CDR3 loop: CAISEQGGYEQYF. In nucleotides, the CDR3 is TGTGCCATCAGTGAGCAGGGGGGTTACGAGCAGTACTTC.

This sequence joins TRBV5-4 and TRBJ2-7; 9 bases align to TRBD1. Germline lookup yields CDR1 SGHNT and CDR2 YYREEE (reference sequence). The CDR3 length is 14 residues. The V and J ends lost 2 bases and 2 bases, in that order; junction bases with no gene match: 2. For the CDR3, the DNA is TGTGCCAGCAGCTTCCGGGACAGGGCCTACGAGCAGTACTTC. This gives the protein CASSFRDRAYEQYF.

This clone showed up just a few times. The genes are TRBV27 and TRBJ1-2; TRBD1 is a possible D gene (5 bases). Between the trimmed V and J ends, which lost 5 bases and 3 bases, there was a span of 13 bases. Germline CDR1 reads MNHEY; CDR2 reads SMNVEV (reference sequence). The CDR3 covers 14 residues. The CDR3, as DNA: TGTGCCAGCAGTCCGACCCGGGACTACTATGGCTACACCTTC. Its protein is CASSPTRDYYGYTF.

The V gene is TRBV30, the J gene TRBJ2-2; D not certain. The length of the CDR3 is 12 residues. Trimming removed 7 bases from V and 5 bases from J, with 11 bases in between. CDR1 and CDR2 from the germline V gene are GTSNPN and SVGIG (reference sequence). CDR3 nucleotides: TGTGCCTTAGACTTGAGGACCGGGGAGCTGTTTTTT. The encoded protein is CALDLRTGELFF.

The chain couples TRBV9 to TRBJ1-1; TRBD1 might be the D (6 bases). The length of the CDR3 is 15 residues. V was pared by 0 bases and J by 0 bases, with 9 bases between. CDR1 is SGDLS, CDR2 YYNGEE, per germline. DNA for the CDR3: TGTGCCAGCAGCGTAGGAGGACAGATGAACACTGAAGCTTTCTTT. It yields the protein CASSVGGQMNTEAFF. Full variable domain (outside the CDR3, taken from reference TRBV9 and TRBJ1-1): DSGVTQTPKHLITATGQRVTLRCSPRSGDLSVYWYQQSLDQGLQFLIQYYNGEERAKGNILERFSAQQFPDLHSELNLSSLELGDSALYFCASSVGGQMNTEAFFGQGTRLTVV.

V is TRBV7-9 and J is TRBJ2-7, with unresolved D. Germline CDR1 and CDR2: SEHNR and FQNEAQ (reference sequence). Deletions cut 2 bases from V and 1 base from J, with 9 bases between. This CDR3 comprises 14 residues. CDR3 nucleotide sequence: TGTGCCAGCAGCTTAAAGGGCCAATCCTACGAGCAGTACTTC. It translates to CASSLKGQSYEQYF.

V is TRBV7-9 and J is TRBJ2-3, with a possible D match to TRBD2 (6 bases). The CDR3 extends over 15 amino acids. Germline V gene lookup returns CDR1 SEHNR and CDR2 FQNEAQ (reference sequence). The V and J ends lost 1 base and 6 bases respectively, with 14 bases between them. CDR3 DNA: TGTGCCAGCAGCTTAGTGGGGACTTACGTTGATACGCAGTATTTT. Its translation is CASSLVGTYVDTQYF.

The chain joins TRBV14 to TRBJ1-1, with D hard to call. This CDR3 is 13 amino acids long. CDR1 and CDR2 from the germline V gene are SGHDN and FVKESK. Deletions cut 4 bases from V and 1 base from J, with 7 bases between. In nucleotides, the CDR3 is TGTGCCAGCAGCCGAACAGCGAACACTGAAGCTTTCTTT. It is translated as CASSRTANTEAFF.

This chain uses TRBV29-1 with TRBJ2-6, with 8 bases lining up with TRBD1. Germline lookup yields CDR1 SQVTM and CDR2 ANQGSEA. The CDR3 runs 15 residues. J was trimmed by 4 bases and V by 1 base; bases with no gene match: 3. CDR3 sequence (DNA): TGCAGCGTTGAAGCCAGGGGGCTCGGGGCCAACGTCCTGACTTTC. Translation: CSVEARGLGANVLTF.